Below, 10 T cell receptor beta chains from the same sample are listed, as sequenced in a study of beta chain features in type 1 diabetes (dated by TCRdb to 2016 to 2019). The paper's findings and limits, for the study overall: In all four CD4+ subsets, TCRB CDR3 length was moderately but significantly shorter in type 1 diabetes patients.

These receptors have no identified antigens. Preparation of the library involved the immunoSEQ multiplex PCR assay. The entire isolated RNA was reverse transcribed using the High Capacity cDNA Reverse Transcription Kit, and thus expressed TCRB transcripts were sequenced. This is the immuneACCESS table as TCRdb keeps it, with only in-frame sequences that have V and J called. A part of the clones is gone; compared with another copy, unresolved V genes explain less than half, and the rest is unexplained. For this sample the table gives more than 250,000 clones, of which roughly 22% were detected only once. The ten biggest clones cover less than 0.035% of the sample. The sequenced sample consisted of naive CD4+ T cells from blood. The cell subset or site label corresponds to: true naive CD4+ T cells. The source of these receptors is a woman aged 40 to 50 with type 1 diabetes.

This clone showed up just a few times. This chain connects TRBV25-1 to TRBJ2-7; tentative D call: TRBD2 (6 bases). Trimming pared 6 bases from V and 0 bases from J, leaving 12 bases between. The length of the CDR3 is 14 residues. CDR1 and CDR2 from the germline V gene are MGHDK and SYGVNS. CDR3 in DNA: TGTGCCAGCAGCAAGGACGGGAGCTCCTACGAGCAGTACTTC. Translated, it gives CASSKDGSSYEQYF.

V gene TRBV25-1 combines with J gene TRBJ2-5; the match to TRBD2 covers 8 bases. The CDR3 totals 13 residues. V shed 6 bases and J 5 bases; nucleotides not matched to a gene: 5. The germline V gene encodes CDR1 MGHDK and CDR2 SYGVNS. The CDR3 region has the DNA TGTGCCAGCAGACCAAGCGGGAGTGAGACCCAGTACTTC. It yields the protein CASRPSGSETQYF.

This clone has a single count. The chain combines TRBV7-9 with TRBJ1-2; maybe TRBD1 (5 bases). Germline V lookup: CDR1 SEHNR, CDR2 FQNEAQ (reference sequence). CDR3 size: 15 residues. V lost 0 bases and J 4 bases, leaving 12 bases between the germline ends. The CDR3, as DNA: TGTGCCAGCAGCTTAGCGCAGGCAGGGATCTATGGCTACACCTTC. It is translated as CASSLAQAGIYGYTF.

This clone has just a few counts. V is TRBV19 and J is TRBJ2-1; D is unclear. The CDR3 sequence is 16 residues long. CDR1 LNHDA and CDR2 SQIVND come from the germline V gene (reference sequence). V lost 3 bases and J lost 0, with 12 bases in between. In DNA, the CDR3 is TGTGCCAGTAGTATTTGGGCGACGAGCTCCTACAATGAGCAGTTCTTC. Protein: CASSIWATSSYNEQFF.

This clone was detected only a few times. In DNA form, the CDR3 reads TGTGCCAGCAGCTCCCCGGGACTAGCGGGAGGGGAGCAGTACTTC. This gives the protein CASSSPGLAGGEQYF. The chain has TRBV7-9 and TRBJ2-7, with TRBD2 identical over 16 bases. J gave up 7 bases and V 4 bases, and 4 bases lay outside the gene matches. The CDR3 is 15 residues long. Looked up from germline, CDR1 is SEHNR and CDR2 is FQNEAQ (reference sequence).

V and J are TRBV18 and TRBJ2-1, with D possibly being TRBD1 (6 bases). Trimming left V 6 bases short and J 4 bases short, with 16 bases between. The CDR3 consists of 15 residues. CDR1 and CDR2 from the germline V gene are KGHSH and LQKENI. The CDR3 nucleotides are TGTGCCAGCTCCTACGGACAGACAGAATACAATGAGCAGTTCTTC. Encoded protein: CASSYGQTEYNEQFF.

This clone was seen only a few times. The genes are TRBV30 and TRBJ1-2, with 9 bases lining up with TRBD1. The CDR3 covers 14 residues. Trimming at V came to 4 bases and at J to 4 bases, leaving 7 bases not matched to a gene. Germline-derived CDR1 and CDR2 are GTSNPN and SVGIG (reference sequence). The DNA for the CDR3 is TGTGCCTGGACCGCGGGACAGGGTTCCTATGGCTACACCTTC. Protein: CAWTAGQGSYGYTF.

This clone occurred a few times. The V and J genes are TRBV9 and TRBJ2-7; no firm D call. Germline V gives CDR1 SGDLS, CDR2 YYNGEE. The CDR3 is 11 amino acids. Trimming cost V 3 bases and J 6 bases, with 7 bases left between them. The CDR3 bases are TGTGCCAGCAGCGGAAACTCCGAGCAGTACTTC. Protein sequence: CASSGNSEQYF.

As for this clone: The sample holds other DNA sequences that translate to the same CDR3. The chain employs TRBV29-1 and TRBJ2-7; D perhaps matches TRBD1 (5 bases). The length of the CDR3 is 13 residues. Deletions cut 3 bases from V and 2 bases from J, with 11 bases between. Germline V gives CDR1 SQVTM, CDR2 ANQGSEA. CDR3 DNA sequence: TGCAGCGTTGAGGGGCAGGGAACCTACGAGCAGTACTTC. Amino acid sequence: CSVEGQGTYEQYF.

This clone was detected only a few times. The genes are TRBV4-1 and TRBJ2-5; weak D call: TRBD2 (6 bases). Germline assignment: CDR1 MGHRA and CDR2 YSYEKL. This CDR3 is built from 13 residues. The V end was cut by 1 base, the J end by 10 bases, with 13 bases between. The chain's CDR3 is CASSQVYRGNQYF. The CDR3 nucleotides read TGCGCCAGCAGCCAAGTGTACCGCGGGAACCAGTACTTC.